The rows below give T cell receptor beta chains drawn from one sample of a study of T cells in Graves' hyperthyroidism and ophthalmopathy. One entry per CDR3 protein results from TCRdb running MiXCR on the multiplex PCR reads. The sample consists of hundreds of thousands of distinct CDR3 sequences, around 16% of them appearing once. Sequenced sample: blood. All receptors come from a woman between 18 and 29 years old with Graves' hyperthyroidism. The CDR3 runs from the conserved cysteine through the conserved F or W. The order of the fields is J gene, V gene, CDR3 protein.

j_call: TRBJ1-4; v_call: TRBV7-2; cdr3_aa: CASSLDHTGSRRGGLFF
j_call: TRBJ2-7; v_call: TRBV27; cdr3_aa: CASRLKMGLPGSYEQYF
j_call: TRBJ2-7; v_call: TRBV3-1; cdr3_aa: CASSQWLAGGLYEQYF
j_call: TRBJ2-3; v_call: TRBV6-2/TRBV6-3; cdr3_aa: CASSFPDDTDTQYF
j_call: TRBJ2-1; v_call: TRBV6-1; cdr3_aa: CASAVGVGEPYNEQFF
j_call: TRBJ2-1; v_call: TRBV3-1; cdr3_aa: CASSQPSGAYNEQFF
j_call: TRBJ2-3; v_call: TRBV24-1; cdr3_aa: CATSAHGVLGQYF
j_call: TRBJ2-5; v_call: TRBV18; cdr3_aa: CASSPTTAQETQYF
j_call: TRBJ2-3; v_call: TRBV7-3; cdr3_aa: CASSLIPGSTDTQYF
j_call: TRBJ2-7; v_call: TRBV6-2/TRBV6-3; cdr3_aa: CASSYILGTGVYEQYF
j_call: TRBJ1-4; v_call: TRBV7-8; cdr3_aa: CASSHDAGISEKLFF
j_call: TRBJ2-7; v_call: TRBV10-3; cdr3_aa: CAIRRQGVPYEQYF
j_call: TRBJ1-2; v_call: TRBV10-3; cdr3_aa: CAISPPGSPGYTF
j_call: TRBJ2-3; v_call: TRBV7-8; cdr3_aa: CASSSRGGTDTQYF
j_call: TRBJ2-3; v_call: TRBV12-5; cdr3_aa: CASGLLAGAGTDTQYF
j_call: TRBJ2-7; v_call: TRBV12-3/TRBV12-4; cdr3_aa: CASSFLGTSSEQYF
j_call: TRBJ2-1; v_call: TRBV18; cdr3_aa: CASSPPSGSQGYNEQFF
j_call: TRBJ2-1; v_call: TRBV2; cdr3_aa: CASSSRLAGSYNEQFF
j_call: TRBJ2-1; v_call: TRBV28; cdr3_aa: CASHGTSGRYEQFF
j_call: TRBJ1-6; v_call: TRBV6-2/TRBV6-3; cdr3_aa: CASSVLRDRGSPLHF
j_call: TRBJ1-1; v_call: TRBV12-3/TRBV12-4; cdr3_aa: CASSRAGGQGSSNRGAFF
j_call: TRBJ1-3; v_call: TRBV12-3/TRBV12-4; cdr3_aa: CASTGDVNSGNTIYF
j_call: TRBJ2-5; v_call: TRBV12-3/TRBV12-4; cdr3_aa: CASSFRDRGRRFQETQYF
j_call: TRBJ1-3; v_call: TRBV5-6; cdr3_aa: CASSLGTPTGNTIYF
j_call: TRBJ2-1; v_call: TRBV20-1; cdr3_aa: CSASSRNEQFF
j_call: TRBJ1-1; v_call: TRBV10-3; cdr3_aa: CAISESMTEREAFF
j_call: TRBJ2-1; v_call: TRBV18; cdr3_aa: CASSPPTPIYNEQFF
j_call: TRBJ1-2; v_call: TRBV6-1; cdr3_aa: CASTPSILGGALGYGYTF
j_call: TRBJ2-7; v_call: TRBV6-1; cdr3_aa: CASSWGTAYEQYF
j_call: TRBJ1-5; v_call: TRBV10-3; cdr3_aa: CAIRDRDSPNQPQHF
j_call: TRBJ1-6; v_call: TRBV6-1; cdr3_aa: CASSDRTRQGAGSPLHF
j_call: TRBJ1-5; v_call: TRBV7-8; cdr3_aa: CASSLRPSGDLQPQHF
j_call: TRBJ2-3; v_call: TRBV11-2; cdr3_aa: CASSPGTTASTDTQYF
j_call: TRBJ1-2; v_call: TRBV12-5; cdr3_aa: CASGLVQGVPYGYTF
j_call: TRBJ1-1; v_call: TRBV4-1; cdr3_aa: CASSQLQGHTEAFF
j_call: TRBJ1-5; v_call: TRBV12-3/TRBV12-4; cdr3_aa: CASSPTGLGNQPQHF
j_call: TRBJ2-7; v_call: TRBV5-1; cdr3_aa: CASSLVETSSEQYF
j_call: TRBJ2-5; v_call: TRBV7-9; cdr3_aa: CASSPTTGLAETQYF
j_call: TRBJ1-1; v_call: TRBV12-3/TRBV12-4; cdr3_aa: CASSVGTDYNTEAFF
j_call: TRBJ2-7; v_call: TRBV7-2; cdr3_aa: CASSRTGAKEQYF
j_call: TRBJ2-7; v_call: TRBV12-3/TRBV12-4; cdr3_aa: CASSGTPSSYEQYF
j_call: TRBJ2-1; v_call: TRBV29-1; cdr3_aa: CSVGGLAGVPSSYNEQFF
j_call: TRBJ1-5; v_call: TRBV30; cdr3_aa: CAWSTSQGQPQHF
j_call: TRBJ2-1; v_call: TRBV20-1; cdr3_aa: CSARRGGAFPPYNEQFF
j_call: TRBJ2-6; v_call: TRBV6-1; cdr3_aa: CASSERGSGANVLTF
j_call: TRBJ2-1; v_call: TRBV3-1; cdr3_aa: CASQTGINNEQFF
j_call: TRBJ1-6; v_call: TRBV28; cdr3_aa: CASSPTLNSPLHF
j_call: TRBJ2-1; v_call: TRBV7-2; cdr3_aa: CASSSRWREQFF
j_call: TRBJ1-5; v_call: TRBV18; cdr3_aa: CASSPSTGVNQPQHF
j_call: TRBJ1-1; v_call: TRBV20-1; cdr3_aa: CSASIGHPTEAFF
j_call: TRBJ2-2; v_call: TRBV9; cdr3_aa: CASSVGDSNTGELFF
j_call: TRBJ2-2; v_call: TRBV9; cdr3_aa: CASSPRGGELFF
j_call: TRBJ1-1; v_call: TRBV6-5; cdr3_aa: CASSYLQGAGGNTEAFF
j_call: TRBJ2-1; v_call: TRBV10-3; cdr3_aa: CAISVIGRGSSYNEQFF